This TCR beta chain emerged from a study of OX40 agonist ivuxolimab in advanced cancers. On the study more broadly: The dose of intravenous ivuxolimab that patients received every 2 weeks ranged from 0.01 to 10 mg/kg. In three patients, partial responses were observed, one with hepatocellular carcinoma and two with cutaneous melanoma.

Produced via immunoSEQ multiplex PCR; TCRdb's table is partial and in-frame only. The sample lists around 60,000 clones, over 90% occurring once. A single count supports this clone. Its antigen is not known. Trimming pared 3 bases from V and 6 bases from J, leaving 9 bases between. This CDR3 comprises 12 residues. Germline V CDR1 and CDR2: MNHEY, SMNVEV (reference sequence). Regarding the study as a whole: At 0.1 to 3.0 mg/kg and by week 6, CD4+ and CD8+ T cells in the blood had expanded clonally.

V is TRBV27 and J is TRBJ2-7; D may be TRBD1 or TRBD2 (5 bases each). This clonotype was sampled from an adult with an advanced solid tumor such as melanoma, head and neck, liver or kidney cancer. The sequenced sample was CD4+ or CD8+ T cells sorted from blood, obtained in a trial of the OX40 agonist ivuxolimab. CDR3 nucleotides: TGTGCCAGCAGTTTGGGGACGAGCGAGCAGTACTTC. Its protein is CASSLGTSEQYF.